This T cell receptor beta chain comes out of a study of T cells in Graves' hyperthyroidism and ophthalmopathy. TCR beta CDR3 sequences were amplified from RNA transcripts. RT-PCR in the first round (using the HTBI primer set) targeted the TCR CDR3. TCRdb ran MiXCR on the multiplex PCR reads and lists one entry per CDR3 protein. Counted here are some 620,000 distinct CDR3 sequences, around 15% occurring once; the ten biggest clones make up less than 4.5%. This clonotype was observed at least ten times. Unmatched junction bases numbered 8, after V lost 2 bases and J lost 4 bases. The germline gives CDR1 SGHTA, CDR2 FQGTGA. The CDR3 is 17 amino acids.

The TCR sequence derives from a woman aged 25 to 39 with Graves' hyperthyroidism. Sequenced: blood. V and J are TRBV7-3 and TRBJ2-5; 12 positions agree with TRBD2. The CDR3 protein is CASSLGLAGRAGETQYF. CDR3 nucleotide sequence: TGTGCCAGCAGCTTAGGACTAGCGGGACGGGCTGGAGAGACCCAGTACTTC.